This paragraph reports one TCR beta chain. The entry originates in a study of blood T cell repertoires in COVID-19. About the research overall: Some COVID-19 samples were acute and others convalescent; all came from the United States, Italy and Spain.

The germline V and J ends were trimmed by 0 bases and 0 bases, with 12 bases remaining between them. Germline V CDR1 and CDR2: LGHNA, YSLEER. The CDR3 is made up of 16 amino acids. The protocol was immunoSEQ multiplex PCR, while the TCRdb copy is restricted to in-frame clones and leaves out a portion. The data contain 90,000 to 150,000 clones, about 83% of them singletons. This receptor was taken from a man in his 60s with acute or convalescent COVID-19. The J gene is TRBJ2-7, the V gene TRBV4-3; TRBD1 is a possible D gene (5 bases). The sequenced sample was peripheral blood. The CDR3 spells CASSQEMDTSSYEQYF. As DNA, the CDR3 is TGCGCCAGCAGCCAAGAAATGGACACCTCCTCCTACGAGCAGTACTTC.